These 7 T cell receptor beta chains were sequenced from one sample in a study of blood T cell repertoires in COVID-19. TCRdb keeps only in-frame clones here, not all; method: immunoSEQ multiplex PCR. The sample includes around 200,000 clones, 80% to 90% seen only once; the top ten take around 0.7%. Material: peripheral blood. The receptors originated from a man aged 40-50 years with acute or convalescent COVID-19.

As DNA, the CDR3 is TGCGCCAGCAGCTTCCGGGACAGTACCTACAATGAGCAGTTCTTC. Its protein is CASSFRDSTYNEQFF. The chain couples TRBV5-1 to TRBJ2-1; 7 positions match TRBD1. CDR1 SGHRS and CDR2 YFSETQ come from the germline V gene. V lost 2 bases to trimming and J lost 2 bases; unmatched junction nucleotides: 4. The length of the CDR3 is 15 residues.

This chain joins TRBV9 and TRBJ2-5; a weak D match, TRBD2 (8 bases). CDR3 length equals 17 residues. CDR1 and CDR2 (germline): SGDLS, YYNGEE. V gave up 4 bases and J gave up 4 bases, with 23 bases separating them. This CDR3 reads CASSPGGADRVGETQYF. DNA of the CDR3: TGTGCCAGCAGCCCGGGGGGGGCAGACAGGGTGGGAGAGACCCAGTACTTC.

The chain couples TRBV24-1 to TRBJ2-1, with 11 bases identical to TRBD2. Germline V gene lookup returns CDR1 KGHDR and CDR2 SFDVKD. Trimming took 0 bases from V and 6 from J; bases not matched to a gene: 9. The CDR3 totals 18 residues. The CDR3 DNA is TGTGCCACCAGTGATTTGGCCTTAGCGGGAGGGAGGGGCAATGAGCAGTTCTTC. Protein product: CATSDLALAGGRGNEQFF.

The chain combines TRBV7-2 with TRBJ1-2, with TRBD1 matching 10 bases. The trim removed 4 bases at V and 7 bases at J, leaving 9 bases unmatched. There are 15 residues in the CDR3. Germline lookup yields CDR1 SGHTA and CDR2 FQGNSA. This CDR3 reads CASSSPGTGDSGYTF. In DNA form, the CDR3 reads TGTGCCAGCAGCTCCCCGGGGACAGGGGACTCTGGCTACACCTTC.

This clone has only one observation. The chain links TRBV3-1 (or the pseudogene TRBV3-2) to TRBJ1-6, with 9 nucleotides matching TRBD1. Germline V gene data show CDR1 as LGHDT and CDR2 as YNNKEL (reference sequence). The ends lost 6 bases at V and 0 bases at J; junction bases unmatched: 3. The CDR3 totals 16 residues. This CDR3 is CASSQGQGSYNSPLHF. Here the CDR3 DNA reads TGTGCCAGCAGTCAGGGACAGGGCTCCTATAATTCACCCCTCCACTTT.

This sequence joins TRBV5-1 and TRBJ2-5, with TRBD2 matching over 9 bases. This CDR3 has 15 amino acids. With V trimmed by 5 bases and J by 2 bases, 7 bases remained unmatched. Germline V gene data show CDR1 as SGHRS and CDR2 as YFSETQ. In nucleotides, the CDR3 is TGCGCCAGCAGGGGCCCTAGCGGGGATCAAGAGACCCAGTACTTC. It codes for CASRGPSGDQETQYF.

The V gene is TRBV10-1, the J gene TRBJ2-3, with 9 bases aligning to TRBD1. J was trimmed by 4 bases and V by 3 bases; bases with no gene match: 11. Germline lookup yields CDR1 WNHNN and CDR2 SYGVQD (reference sequence). The CDR3 is 17 amino acids. The CDR3: CASSEMSGQGGADTQYF. The DNA of the CDR3 is TGCGCCAGCAGTGAAATGTCGGGACAGGGAGGCGCAGATACGCAGTATTTT.